The sequence of this T cell receptor beta chain was determined in a study of cytomegalovirus exposure and HLA in healthy donors. Study summary: Early release data held about 92 million unique TCRs from HLA-typed donors.

The PCR employed 60 Vbeta primers together with 13 Jbeta primers. Some clones are missing from TCRdb's copy, which holds only in-frame ones; the method was immunoSEQ multiplex PCR. The sample shows 80,000 to 130,000 clones, about 80% of them seen only once. To note about this clone: Its antigen is as yet unknown.

Germline loops: CDR1 GTSNPN, CDR2 SVGIG (reference sequence). V lost 0 bases and J lost 5, with 14 bases in between. The CDR3 contains 15 residues. Findings of the study overall: The records held CMV serostatus as the only immune exposure information. Earlier findings revealed that most TCR beta V segments proved productive either about 90% or about 30% of the time.

This receptor was taken from a female donor in good health and CMV-seropositive. Sequences were obtained from PBMCs. V usage is TRBV30 and J usage is TRBJ1-3; D unclear. The chain's CDR3 is CAWSVNWAERNTIYF. The CDR3 DNA follows: TGTGCCTGGAGTGTAAATTGGGCAGAACGAAACACCATATATTTT. Combining the CDR3 with reference TRBV30 and TRBJ1-3 gives the whole variable domain SQTIHQWPATLVQPVGSPLSLECTVEGTSNPNLYWYRQAAGRGLQLLFYSVGIGQISSEVPQNLSASRPQDRQFILSSKKLLLSDSGFYLCAWSVNWAERNTIYFGEGSWLTVV.